A single T cell receptor beta chain is shown here with its context. Which antigen it targets is not known. No qualities accompany the bases; no much larger clone lies one base away. Library construction relied on the immunoSEQ multiplex PCR assay. TCRdb's version of the immuneACCESS table is confined to in-frame rearrangements and falls short of the full clone set. An unresolved V gene accounts for under half of the shortfall where checked; the remainder is of unknown origin. Counted in this sample were about 660,000 clones; over 75% of them appeared once. The ten top clones hold around 0.0099% of the sample. The data originate from a study of shared T cell receptors in the human thymus (dated by TCRdb to the early 2020s). As for the study more broadly: The study investigated the way shared, self-reactive T-cell receptor alpha chains are produced in the human thymus.

V is pruned by 10 bases and J by 6 bases, leaving 15 bases of the junction without a gene match. CDR1 MNHEY and CDR2 SMNVEV were looked up in the germline V gene (reference sequence). Measured from the cysteine to the phenylalanine, the CDR3 is 15 residues long. Only CDR3 DNA is held: 45 bases, read in frame from base 1. These data were likewise used in another study, on human thymus T cells. According to the second study: The donors were immunologically healthy infants in Finland who had open corrective cardiac surgery for congenital heart defects. The thymus tissue came from surgical resects taken out during corrective cardiac surgery. V and J gene segment usage appeared biased in both thymic and peripheral blood repertoires. The related research found that thymic TCR repertoires overlapped highly between unrelated individuals. The study characterized TCR alpha and beta repertoires from seven to nine infant thymus samples and a few related peripheral blood samples. Donor ages ranged from about 6 to 244 days, and the cohort comprised about 6 male and a couple of female infants. After being mechanically released from the tissue, thymocytes were kept at -70 degrees C in pellets of roughly 9.5-31 million cells. Genomic DNA was extracted from frozen cell pellets with a QIAsymphony instrument. Using the immunoSEQ multiplex PCR assay, the TCRB and TCRAD loci were amplified from a standardized quantity of quality-controlled genomic DNA. The amplicons covered the V(D)J region and were long enough to include the CDR3 and to identify the V and J genes. The amplicons were sequenced on an Illumina platform via the commercial immunoSEQ service. Corrections for primer bias and sequencing errors followed previously described methods, while TCRAD and TCRB definitions were based on the IMGT database. immunoSEQ Analyzer 3.0 and VDJTools were used for repertoire analysis, which covered basic statistics, V/J segment usage, diversity estimates, rarefaction and pairwise overlap. Diversity was estimated using the Chao1, ChaoE, Efron-Thisted, Shannon and inverse Simpson indices, and was also estimated on datasets down-sampled to the size of the smallest sample. Repertoire overlap used strict matching of CDR3 nucleotide sequence, V gene and J gene, with Jaccard-based multidimensional scaling clustering. On average, thymus samples yielded some 810,000 unique TCRB clonotypes, whereas blood samples yielded about 84,000.

Sequenced material: thymocytes. The rearrangement combines TRBV27 with TRBJ2-1, with 7 junctional bases fitting TRBD2. This clonotype was sampled from a boy in the first two years of life with a congenital heart defect. Donor details come from another sample of the same person, matched by shared clones. Here is the DNA: TGTGCCACCCACCCCGGTCTAGCGGCCTTCAATGAGCAGTTCTTC. It translates as CATHPGLAAFNEQFF.